The 4 T cell receptor beta chains below all came from one sample that was sequenced in a study of tumor-infiltrating lymphocytes in localized non-small cell lung cancer. Using immunoSEQ multiplex PCR, the repertoire was profiled, and TCRdb retains in-frame clones only, with some absent. The table has approximately 17,000 clones, around 74% seen once. The sample taken for sequencing was lung tumor tissue. These receptor sequences come from a human donor with non-small cell lung cancer.

The genes are TRBV5-1 and TRBJ1-4; tentative D call: TRBD1 (5 bases). The CDR3 sequence is 17 residues long. Trimming cost V 1 base and J 8 bases, with 21 bases left between them. Germline CDR1 SGHRS, CDR2 YFSETQ. CDR3 protein: CASSLRSGLGALEKLFF. The CDR3 DNA sequence: TGCGCCAGCAGCTTGAGGTCTGGACTCGGGGCCTTAGAAAAACTGTTTTTT.

V gene TRBV4-1 combines with J gene TRBJ1-4, with 7 bases that match TRBD1. This CDR3 is built from 17 residues. V lost 4 bases, J lost 5 bases, and 13 bases stayed unmatched. Looked up from germline, CDR1 is MGHRA and CDR2 is YSYEKL. This CDR3 is CASSPAGGQIMNEKLFF. CDR3 sequence (DNA): TGCGCCAGCAGCCCGGCAGGGGGTCAAATAATGAATGAAAAACTGTTTTTT.

The chain links TRBV7-8 to TRBJ2-7; 7 nucleotides match TRBD1. The V segment lost 3 bases and the J segment 6 bases; nucleotides outside the gene matches: 11. The CDR3 covers 15 residues. Per the germline V gene, CDR1 is SGHVS and CDR2 is FQNEAQ. CDR3 in amino acids: CASSFTTGRRSEQYF. The CDR3 coding sequence is TGTGCCAGCAGCTTCACGACAGGGAGAAGGAGCGAGCAGTACTTC.

The chain employs TRBV6-1 and TRBJ2-1, with 8 bases identical to TRBD2. Trimming removed 1 base from V and 5 bases from J; junction bases left unmatched: 7. Germline values: CDR1 MNHNS, CDR2 SASEGT. The CDR3 extends over 16 amino acids. The CDR3 nucleotides read TGTGCCAGCAGTGAAGGAGTCGGGAGGGCCCACAATGAGCAGTTCTTC. Its protein product is CASSEGVGRAHNEQFF.